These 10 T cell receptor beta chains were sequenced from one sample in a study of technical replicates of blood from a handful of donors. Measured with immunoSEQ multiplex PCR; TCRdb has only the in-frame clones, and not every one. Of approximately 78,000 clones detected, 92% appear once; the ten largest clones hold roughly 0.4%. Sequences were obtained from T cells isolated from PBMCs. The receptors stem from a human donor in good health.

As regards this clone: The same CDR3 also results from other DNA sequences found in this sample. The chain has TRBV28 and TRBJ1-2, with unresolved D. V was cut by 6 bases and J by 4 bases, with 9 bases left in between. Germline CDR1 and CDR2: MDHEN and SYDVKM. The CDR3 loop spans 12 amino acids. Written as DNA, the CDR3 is TGTGCCAGCAGCCGTGAGTTCTATGGCTACACCTTC. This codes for CASSREFYGYTF.

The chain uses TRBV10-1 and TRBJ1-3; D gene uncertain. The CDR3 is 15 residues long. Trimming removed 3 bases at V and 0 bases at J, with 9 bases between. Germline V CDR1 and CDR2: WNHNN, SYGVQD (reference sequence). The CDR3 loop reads CASSDGINSGNTIYF. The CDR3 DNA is TGCGCCAGCAGTGACGGGATCAACTCTGGAAACACCATATATTTT.

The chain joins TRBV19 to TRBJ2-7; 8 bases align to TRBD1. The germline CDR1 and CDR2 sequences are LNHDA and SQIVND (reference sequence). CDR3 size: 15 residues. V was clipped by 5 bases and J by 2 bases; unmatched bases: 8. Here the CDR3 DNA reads TGTGCCAGTAGTGTCCGGGACAGGCATCCCTACGAGCAGTACTTC. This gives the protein CASSVRDRHPYEQYF.

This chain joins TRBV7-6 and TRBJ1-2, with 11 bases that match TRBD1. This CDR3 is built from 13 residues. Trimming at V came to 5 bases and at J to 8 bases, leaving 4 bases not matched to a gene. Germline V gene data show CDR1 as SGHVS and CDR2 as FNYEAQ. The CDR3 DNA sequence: TGTGCCAGCAGCAAGGGACAGGGGGGCGGCTACACCTTC. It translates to CASSKGQGGGYTF.

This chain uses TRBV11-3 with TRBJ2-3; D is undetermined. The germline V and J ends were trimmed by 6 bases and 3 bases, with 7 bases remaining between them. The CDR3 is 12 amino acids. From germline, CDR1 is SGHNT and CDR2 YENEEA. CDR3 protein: CASSTRTDTQYF. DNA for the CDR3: TGTGCCAGCAGTACTCGGACAGATACGCAGTATTTT.

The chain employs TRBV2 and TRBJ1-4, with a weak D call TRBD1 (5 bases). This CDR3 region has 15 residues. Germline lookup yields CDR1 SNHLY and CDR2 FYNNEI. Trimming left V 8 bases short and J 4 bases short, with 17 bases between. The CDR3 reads CASLSDGHYNEKLFF. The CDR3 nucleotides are TGTGCCAGCCTTTCAGACGGACACTATAATGAAAAACTGTTTTTT.

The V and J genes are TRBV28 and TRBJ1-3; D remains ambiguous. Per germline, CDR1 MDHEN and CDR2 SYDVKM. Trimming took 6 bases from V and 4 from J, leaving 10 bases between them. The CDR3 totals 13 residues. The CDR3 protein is CASRVQRGNTIYF. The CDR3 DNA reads TGTGCCAGCAGGGTCCAACGGGGAAACACCATATATTTT.

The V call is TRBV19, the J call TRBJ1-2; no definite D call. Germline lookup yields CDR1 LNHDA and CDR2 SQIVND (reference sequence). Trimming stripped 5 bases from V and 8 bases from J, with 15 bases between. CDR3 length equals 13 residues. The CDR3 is CASSRPQAGGYTF. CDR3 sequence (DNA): TGTGCCAGTAGTCGACCTCAGGCGGGAGGCTACACCTTC.

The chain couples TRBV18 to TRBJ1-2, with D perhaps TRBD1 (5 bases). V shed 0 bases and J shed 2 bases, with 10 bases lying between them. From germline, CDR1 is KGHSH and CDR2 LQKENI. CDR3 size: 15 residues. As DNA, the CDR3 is TGTGCCAGCTCACCACCAGCCTCAGGGAACTATGGCTACACCTTC. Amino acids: CASSPPASGNYGYTF.

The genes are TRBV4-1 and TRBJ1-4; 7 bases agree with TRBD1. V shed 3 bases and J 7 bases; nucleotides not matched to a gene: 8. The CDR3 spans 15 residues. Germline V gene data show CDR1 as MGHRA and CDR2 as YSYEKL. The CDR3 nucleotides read TGCGCCAGCAGCCAGACGACAGGGACGTCTGAAAAACTGTTTTTT. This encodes CASSQTTGTSEKLFF.